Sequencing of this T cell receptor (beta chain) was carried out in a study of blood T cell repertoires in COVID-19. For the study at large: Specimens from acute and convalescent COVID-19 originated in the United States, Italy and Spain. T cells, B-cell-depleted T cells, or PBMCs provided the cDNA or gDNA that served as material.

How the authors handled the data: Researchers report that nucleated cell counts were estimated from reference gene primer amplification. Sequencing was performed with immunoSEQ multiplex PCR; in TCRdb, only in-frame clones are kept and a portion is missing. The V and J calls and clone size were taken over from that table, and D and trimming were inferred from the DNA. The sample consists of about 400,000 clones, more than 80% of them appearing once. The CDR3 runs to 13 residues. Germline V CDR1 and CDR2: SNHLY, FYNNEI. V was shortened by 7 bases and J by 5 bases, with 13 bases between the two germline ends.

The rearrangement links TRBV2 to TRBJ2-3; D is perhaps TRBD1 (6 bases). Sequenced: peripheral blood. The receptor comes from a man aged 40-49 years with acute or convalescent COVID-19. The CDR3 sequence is CASTGTTLDTQYF. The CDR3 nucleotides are TGTGCCAGCACCGGGACAACGTTAGATACGCAGTATTTT.